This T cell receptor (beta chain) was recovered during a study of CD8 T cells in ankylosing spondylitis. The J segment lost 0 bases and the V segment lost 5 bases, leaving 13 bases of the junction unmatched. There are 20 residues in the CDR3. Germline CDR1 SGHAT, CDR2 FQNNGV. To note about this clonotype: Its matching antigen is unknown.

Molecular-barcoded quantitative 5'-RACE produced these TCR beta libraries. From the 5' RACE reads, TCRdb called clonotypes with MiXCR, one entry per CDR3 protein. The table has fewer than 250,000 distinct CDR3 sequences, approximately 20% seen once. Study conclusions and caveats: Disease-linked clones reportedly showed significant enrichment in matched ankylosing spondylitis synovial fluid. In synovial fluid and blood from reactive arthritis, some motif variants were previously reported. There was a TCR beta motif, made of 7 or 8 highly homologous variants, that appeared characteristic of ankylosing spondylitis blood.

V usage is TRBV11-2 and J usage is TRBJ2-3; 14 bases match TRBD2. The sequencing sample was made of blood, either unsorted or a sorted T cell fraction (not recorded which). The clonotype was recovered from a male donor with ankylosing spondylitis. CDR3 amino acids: CASSLPAGLAGAESTDTQYF. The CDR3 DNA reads TGTGCCAGCAGCCTACCCGCGGGACTAGCGGGGGCCGAAAGCACAGATACGCAGTATTTT. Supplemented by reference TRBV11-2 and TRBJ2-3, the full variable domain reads EAGVAQSPRYKIIEKRQSVAFWCNPISGHATLYWYQQILGQGPKLLIQFQNNGVVDDSQLPKDRFSAERLKGVDSTLKIQPAKLEDSAVYLCASSLPAGLAGAESTDTQYFGPGTRLTVL.